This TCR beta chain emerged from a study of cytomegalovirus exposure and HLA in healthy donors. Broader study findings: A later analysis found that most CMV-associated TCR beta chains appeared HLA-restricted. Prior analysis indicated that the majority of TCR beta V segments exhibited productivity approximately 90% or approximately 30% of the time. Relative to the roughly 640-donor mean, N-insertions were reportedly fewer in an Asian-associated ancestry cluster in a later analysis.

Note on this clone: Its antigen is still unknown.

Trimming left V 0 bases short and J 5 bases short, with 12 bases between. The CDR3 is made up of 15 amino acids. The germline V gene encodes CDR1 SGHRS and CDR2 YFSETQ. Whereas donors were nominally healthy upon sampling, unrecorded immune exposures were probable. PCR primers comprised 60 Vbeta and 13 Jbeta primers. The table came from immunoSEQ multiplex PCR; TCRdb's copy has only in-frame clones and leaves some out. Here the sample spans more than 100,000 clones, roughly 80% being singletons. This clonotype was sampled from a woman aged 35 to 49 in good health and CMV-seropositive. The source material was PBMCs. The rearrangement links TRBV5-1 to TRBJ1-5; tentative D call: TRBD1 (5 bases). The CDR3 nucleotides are TGCGCCAGCAGCTTGGACGGGGGGATCGATCAGCCCCAGCATTTT. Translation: CASSLDGGIDQPQHF. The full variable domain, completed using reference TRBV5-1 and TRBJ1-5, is KAGVTQTPRYLIKTRGQQVTLSCSPISGHRSVSWYQQTPGQGLQFLFEYFSETQRNKGNFPGRFSGRQFSNSRSEMNVSTLELGDSALYLCASSLDGGIDQPQHFGDGTRLSIL.